Listed here are 9 T cell receptor beta chains from one sample, sequenced in a study of T cells after yellow fever vaccination. One entry per CDR3 protein results from TCRdb running MiXCR on the 5' RACE reads. The sample shows 400,000 to 650,000 distinct CDR3 sequences, about a fifth of them seen only once. The material sequenced was PBMCs, taken approximately 20 days after the first yellow fever vaccination. These receptors all come from a man between 18 and 35 years old who received the YFV17D yellow fever vaccine.

This clonotype turned up a few times. The chain uses TRBV4-1 and TRBJ2-7, with a possible D match to TRBD2 (6 bases). This CDR3 has 15 amino acids. CDR1 is MGHRA, CDR2 YSYEKL, per germline. V dropped 0 bases and J dropped 7 bases, with 16 bases sitting between them. The CDR3 is CASSQEGILREEQYF. In DNA form, the CDR3 reads TGCGCCAGCAGCCAAGAAGGGATTCTCCGGGAGGAGCAGTACTTC.

This clonotype appeared many times. V and J are TRBV4-1 and TRBJ2-2, with TRBD1 identical over 8 bases. J was trimmed by 6 bases and V by 3 bases; bases with no gene match: 6. This CDR3 is 15 amino acids long. The germline gives CDR1 MGHRA, CDR2 YSYEKL. The CDR3 sequence is CASSQSRDRSGELFF. Written as DNA, the CDR3 is TGCGCCAGCAGCCAGTCCCGGGACAGGTCCGGGGAGCTGTTTTTT.

The J gene is TRBJ1-5, the V gene TRBV12-3 or TRBV12-4; possible D gene TRBD1, 5 bases. The CDR3 has 14 residues. Deletions cut 6 bases from V and 1 base from J, with 10 bases between. The CDR3 DNA is TGTGCCAGCAGCATCGGGGGGAGCAATCAGCCCCAGCATTTT. It is translated as CASSIGGSNQPQHF.

The chain has TRBV12-3 or TRBV12-4 and TRBJ2-2; 9 nucleotides align to TRBD2. This CDR3 has 14 residues. The junction had 4 bases not matched to a gene; V was cut back by 6 bases and J by 5 bases. The CDR3 loop is CASRPGLATGELFF. CDR3 bases: TGTGCCAGCAGGCCGGGACTAGCAACCGGGGAGCTGTTTTTT.

The V and J genes are TRBV11-2 and TRBJ2-3; TRBD2 matches at 7 bases. CDR1 SGHAT and CDR2 FQNNGV come from the germline V gene. V was pared by 5 bases and J by 3 bases, with 11 bases of the junction left unmatched. There are 16 residues in the CDR3. The CDR3: CASSLWGGPSTDTQYF. DNA for the CDR3: TGTGCCAGCAGCCTCTGGGGGGGACCATCGACAGATACGCAGTATTTT.

The chain links TRBV20-1 to TRBJ2-7; 11 nucleotides line up with TRBD2. The V and J ends lost 0 bases and 3 bases, in that order; junction bases with no gene match: 10. CDR1 DFQATT and CDR2 SNEGSKA come from the germline V gene (reference sequence). This CDR3 spans 17 amino acids. CDR3 sequence reads: CSARDSLGTSGNYEQYF. For the CDR3, the DNA is TGCAGTGCTAGAGATTCGTTGGGGACTAGCGGCAACTACGAGCAGTACTTC.

CDR3 nucleotide sequence: TGTGCCAGCAGCTTAGCGTCTAGCGGGATAGGGGAGCTGTTTTTT. Its translation is CASSLASSGIGELFF. The chain is built from TRBV7-2 and TRBJ2-2; the match to TRBD2 covers 9 bases. V trimming: 0 bases; J trimming: 8 bases; junction bases outside the gene matches: 4. The CDR3 length is 15 residues. CDR1 SGHTA and CDR2 FQGNSA come from the germline V gene.

This clonotype was observed many times. The chain carries TRBV5-1 and TRBJ2-5, with D uncertain. Germline assignment: CDR1 SGHRS and CDR2 YFSETQ. The CDR3 totals 13 residues. V gave up 0 bases and J gave up 5 bases, with 8 bases separating them. CDR3 nucleotides: TGCGCCAGCAGCTTGGCGGCGGAGGAGACCCAGTACTTC. Its translation: CASSLAAEETQYF.

This clonotype was detected only a few times. The V call is TRBV29-1, the J call TRBJ1-2; D remains unclear. The CDR3 spans 13 residues. V was clipped by 7 bases and J by 4 bases, with 16 bases between them. CDR1 SQVTM and CDR2 ANQGSEA come from the germline V gene. CDR3 coding DNA: TGCAGCGCCCGAATTCTTTCTAGCTATGGCTACACCTTC. Translating it yields CSARILSSYGYTF. Filled out from reference TRBV29-1 and TRBJ1-2, the complete variable domain reads SAVISQKPSRDICQRGTSLTIQCQVDSQVTMMFWYRQQPGQSLTLIATANQGSEATYESGFVIDKFPISRPNLTFSTLTVSNMSPEDSSIYLCSARILSSYGYTFGSGTRLTVV.